This T cell receptor (beta chain) came from a study of OX40 agonist ivuxolimab in advanced cancers. Clones were read by immunoSEQ multiplex PCR, and TCRdb kept only the in-frame ones, dropping some. Among 70,000 to 85,000 clones, roughly 84% were seen once, and the ten largest hold more than 2%. CDR3 size: 14 residues. V trimming: 5 bases; J trimming: 5 bases; junction bases outside the gene matches: 6. Looked up from germline, CDR1 is SGHNT and CDR2 is YENEEA. The chain is built from TRBV11-3 and TRBJ2-1; the match to TRBD1 covers 7 bases. This receptor was taken from an adult with an advanced solid tumor such as melanoma, head and neck, liver or kidney cancer. The specimen comprised CD4+ or CD8+ T cells sorted from blood, sampled in a trial of the OX40 agonist ivuxolimab. CDR3 in DNA: TGTGCCAGCAGCCTCCGGGACAGAGACAATGAGCAGTTCTTC. Amino acids: CASSLRDRDNEQFF.